The 30 T cell receptor beta chains in this list originate from one sample, sequenced in a study of regulatory T cells in long-lasting Graves disease. As to time point: newly diagnosed GD, antithyroid drugs for less than 3 months. TCR sequences were obtained from RNA taken from PBMCs. iRepertoire HTBI primers and Arm-PCR of CDR3 regions built TCR beta libraries. A single record per CDR3 protein comes from TCRdb applying MiXCR to the multiplex PCR reads. The sample consists of approximately 230,000 distinct CDR3 sequences, approximately 16% of them appearing once. The specimen comprised peripheral blood mononuclear cells (PBMCs), sampled at new diagnosis, from a patient treated with antithyroid drugs. Receptors originate from a female donor with Graves disease.

V gene TRBV28 combines with J gene TRBJ2-7, with 8 bases fitting TRBD2. V gave up 0 bases and J gave up 0 bases; unmatched junction bases: 10. Looked up from germline, CDR1 is MDHEN and CDR2 is SYDVKM. The CDR3 contains 18 residues. This CDR3 is CASSLWGPGGPSSYEQYF. CDR3 nucleotide sequence: TGTGCCAGCAGTTTATGGGGCCCGGGGGGGCCTAGCTCCTACGAGCAGTACTTC.

The chain carries TRBV4-3 and TRBJ2-7; no clear D gene. V lost 0 bases and J lost 2, with 8 bases in between. This CDR3 spans 14 amino acids. CDR1 LGHNA and CDR2 YSLEER come from the germline V gene. The chain's CDR3 is CASSQDPPPYEQYF. CDR3 nucleotide sequence: TGCGCCAGCAGCCAAGATCCCCCACCCTACGAGCAGTACTTC.

About this clonotype itself: Since a much larger clone is just one base distant, this may be a read error. The chain joins TRBV27 to TRBJ2-1; D may be TRBD2 (6 bases). The V gene's germline CDR1 is MNHEY and CDR2 SMNVEV (reference sequence). The length of the CDR3 is 14 residues. V was pared by 5 bases and J by 4 bases, with 12 bases between. The CDR3 sequence: CASSDGTPYNEQFF. CDR3 coding DNA: TGTGCCAGCAGTGATGGGACTCCGTACAATGAGCAGTTCTTC.

This clonotype was counted between two and nine times. Germline and junction disagree at one end, which may indicate a read error. The chain employs TRBV19 and TRBJ2-3, with a weak D call TRBD2 (5 bases). CDR1 LNHDA and CDR2 SQIVND come from the germline V gene (reference sequence). The CDR3 is 14 amino acids. This chain's CDR3 is CASRSIEGTNTQYF. In nucleotides, the CDR3 is TGTGCCAGTAGGAGTATAGAGGGCACAAATACGCAGTATTTT.

The table lists this clonotype with many counts. The V and J genes are TRBV27 and TRBJ2-5, with D perhaps matching TRBD2 (6 bases). Between the trimmed V and J ends, which lost 4 bases and 9 bases, there was a span of 27 bases. Germline CDR1 and CDR2: MNHEY and SMNVEV (reference sequence). This CDR3 is 17 amino acids long. The CDR3 DNA reads as TGTGCCAGCAGTTCACCCTCGGCCTTACGGGGGAGGTCCGCCCAGTACTTC. Encoded protein: CASSSPSALRGRSAQYF.

This clonotype was observed at least ten times. V usage is TRBV6-2 or TRBV6-3 and J usage is TRBJ2-3, with 10 positions matching TRBD1. CDR3 size: 16 residues. Germline lookup yields CDR1 MNHEY and CDR2 SVGEGT. Trimming cost V 0 bases and J 5 bases; bases outside gene matches: 5. For the CDR3, the DNA is TGTGCCAGCAGTTACTCCGGGACAGGGGTCGGAGATACGCAGTATTTT. Translating it yields CASSYSGTGVGDTQYF.

The table lists this clonotype with a few counts. The chain employs TRBV20-1 and TRBJ2-1, with 9 bases fitting TRBD2. There are 15 residues in the CDR3. Losses at the gene ends were 5 bases for V and 7 bases for J; bases not matched to a gene: 12. CDR1 is DFQATT, CDR2 SNEGSKA, per germline (reference sequence). The CDR3 protein is CSALGVAGALNEQFF. The CDR3 region has the DNA TGCAGTGCTCTCGGGGTAGCGGGAGCGTTGAATGAGCAGTTCTTC.

The chain has TRBV11-2 and TRBJ2-1; D gene uncertain. Germline CDR1 and CDR2: SGHAT and FQNNGV. The CDR3 spans 17 residues. The germline V and J ends were trimmed by 5 bases and 0 bases, with 17 bases remaining between them. CDR3 coding DNA: TGTGCCAGCAGCCCCCCGTTGGACGCCTACTCCTACAATGAGCAGTTCTTC. Translated: CASSPPLDAYSYNEQFF.

This chain links TRBV30 with TRBJ2-3; 16 bases map to TRBD2. This CDR3 comprises 16 residues. Losses at the gene ends were 5 bases for V and 6 bases for J; bases not matched to a gene: 8. Per the germline V gene, CDR1 is GTSNPN and CDR2 is SVGIG (reference sequence). The CDR3: CAWSGTSGRVVDTQYF. CDR3 nucleotides: TGTGCCTGGTCGGGGACTAGCGGGAGGGTGGTCGATACGCAGTATTTT.

In its sample, this clonotype was seen many times. The chain carries TRBV19 and TRBJ2-6; possibly TRBD1 for D (5 bases). CDR1 and CDR2 (germline): LNHDA, SQIVND (reference sequence). The CDR3 sequence is 16 residues long. Trimming shortened V by 3 bases and J by 2 bases, and 11 bases separated the two germline ends. CDR3: CASSIRAGTGANVLTF. CDR3 nucleotide sequence: TGTGCCAGTAGTATCCGGGCAGGGACTGGGGCCAACGTCCTGACTTTC. The whole variable domain, remainder taken from reference TRBV19 and TRBJ2-6, is DGGITQSPKYLFRKEGQNVTLSCEQNLNHDAMYWYRQDPGQGLRLIYYSQIVNDFQKGDIAEGYSVSREKKESFPLTVTSAQKNPTAFYLCASSIRAGTGANVLTFGAGSRLTVL.

Ten or more counts support this clonotype. J is TRBJ1-1 and V is TRBV29-1; 11 nucleotides match TRBD1. V trimming: 0 bases; J trimming: 0 bases; junction bases outside the gene matches: 9. This CDR3 is 18 amino acids long. Germline CDR1 reads SQVTM; CDR2 reads ANQGSEA. Here the CDR3 DNA reads TGCAGCGTTGAAGACCTTGGAAGGACAGGGGGCATGAACACTGAAGCTTTCTTT. This gives the protein CSVEDLGRTGGMNTEAFF.

At least ten counts were recorded for this clonotype. This sequence joins TRBV11-3 and TRBJ2-3, with 8 bases lining up with TRBD2. The junction had 5 bases not matched to a gene; V was cut back by 1 base and J by 5 bases. Germline CDR1 reads SGHNT; CDR2 reads YENEEA. This CDR3 is built from 15 residues. The CDR3 DNA reads TGTGCCAGCAGCTTAGGCGGGGGGCGAGGAGATACGCAGTATTTT. Residues: CASSLGGGRGDTQYF.

The chain employs TRBV5-5 and TRBJ1-2; a possible D gene is TRBD1 (5 bases). This CDR3 contains 15 residues. Germline CDR1 SGHKS, CDR2 YYEKEE (reference sequence). Trimming took 3 bases from V and 7 from J, leaving 19 bases between them. The CDR3 DNA sequence: TGTGCCAGCAGCTCGAACCCTGGGGCGGGGCCTGGCTACACCTTC. Translation gives CASSSNPGAGPGYTF.

In this sample, this clonotype turned up many times. This rearrangement joins TRBV9 to TRBJ2-1; 10 nucleotides agree with TRBD2. The CDR3 contains 20 residues. Germline assignment: CDR1 SGDLS and CDR2 YYNGEE. J was trimmed by 0 bases and V by 5 bases; bases with no gene match: 17. DNA for the CDR3: TGTGCCAGCAGAGGCCACCGGGCTAGCGGGAGCCCCAGCTCCTACAATGAGCAGTTCTTC. Translating it yields CASRGHRASGSPSSYNEQFF.

This clonotype occurred many times. J is TRBJ1-4 and V is TRBV5-7, with a tentative D call TRBD1 (5 bases). TRBV5-7 carries the ORF label, with uncertain function. This CDR3 has 15 residues. The V gene lost 3 bases and the J gene lost 11 bases, with 20 bases spanning the gap. CDR3 loop: CASSYSGTDFGKLFF. The CDR3, as DNA: TGTGCCAGCAGCTATTCCGGGACCGACTTCGGTAAACTGTTTTTT.

This clonotype was counted ten times or more. This rearrangement joins TRBV11-2 to TRBJ1-2; maybe TRBD1 (5 bases). V dropped 1 base and J dropped 2 bases, with 14 bases sitting between them. Germline assignment: CDR1 SGHAT and CDR2 FQNNGV. The CDR3 length is 16 residues. The DNA for the CDR3 is TGTGCCAGCAGCTTAGTTGGGGGGGGAGAAAACTATGGCTACACCTTC. Its translation is CASSLVGGGENYGYTF.

This clonotype was recorded at least ten times. The chain employs TRBV6-1 and TRBJ1-2; D is ambiguous. CDR1 and CDR2 (germline): MNHNS, SASEGT. This CDR3 region has 12 residues. Trimming pared 2 bases from V and 8 bases from J, leaving 9 bases between. In DNA form, the CDR3 reads TGTGCCAGCAGTGAAATCAAGGGAGGCTACACCTTC. Encoded protein: CASSEIKGGYTF.

V gene TRBV19 combines with J gene TRBJ1-2; D possibly corresponds to TRBD1 (6 bases). The length of the CDR3 is 14 residues. The germline CDR1 and CDR2 sequences are LNHDA and SQIVND (reference sequence). V shed 3 bases and J shed 8 bases, with 16 bases lying between them. The CDR3 DNA follows: TGTGCCAGTAGTATCGGACAGTTCGTAAGAGGCTACACCTTC. Protein product: CASSIGQFVRGYTF. Full variable domain (rest looked up from reference TRBV19 and TRBJ1-2): DGGITQSPKYLFRKEGQNVTLSCEQNLNHDAMYWYRQDPGQGLRLIYYSQIVNDFQKGDIAEGYSVSREKKESFPLTVTSAQKNPTAFYLCASSIGQFVRGYTFGSGTRLTVV.

This clonotype was recorded at least ten times. The genes are TRBV7-9 and TRBJ2-7; D remains ambiguous. The CDR3 contains 14 residues. V lost 3 bases and J lost 1, with 10 bases in between. CDR1 SEHNR and CDR2 FQNEAQ come from the germline V gene (reference sequence). In nucleotides, the CDR3 is TGTGCCAGCAGCTTTAGAGCAGGTTCCTACGAGCAGTACTTC. Its translation is CASSFRAGSYEQYF.

This clonotype was counted many times. V gene TRBV11-3 combines with J gene TRBJ2-1, with D hard to call. The CDR3 is made up of 15 amino acids. V was trimmed by 5 bases and J by 8 bases, leaving 19 bases between them. The germline V gene has CDR1 SGHNT and CDR2 YENEEA. The CDR3 sequence is CASSRQPGPTDEQFF. The CDR3 DNA sequence: TGTGCCAGCAGCCGTCAACCGGGCCCTACGGATGAGCAGTTCTTC.

This clonotype was observed at least ten times. This rearrangement joins TRBV6-1 to TRBJ2-7; D may match TRBD1 or TRBD2 (5 bases each). Per the germline V gene, CDR1 is MNHNS and CDR2 is SASEGT. Trimming took off 0 bases at V and 6 bases at J, with 9 bases between the two ends. This CDR3 has 13 amino acids. The CDR3 DNA sequence: TGTGCCAGCAGTGAAGCTGGGGGTGGCGAGCAGTACTTC. Protein product: CASSEAGGGEQYF.

The table lists this clonotype with a few counts. The rearrangement uses TRBV29-1 and TRBJ1-2; TRBD1 matches 7 bases. Losses at the gene ends were 4 bases for V and 8 bases for J; bases not matched to a gene: 10. The germline gives CDR1 SQVTM, CDR2 ANQGSEA. The CDR3 covers 13 residues. In DNA, the CDR3 is TGCAGCGTTGGCCAAACAGGGGAAGGCGGCTACACCTTC. Its protein product is CSVGQTGEGGYTF.

The CDR3: CSASPPGWYGYTF. The CDR3 DNA follows: TGCAGTGCTAGCCCCCCAGGGTGGTATGGCTACACCTTC. The chain joins TRBV20-1 to TRBJ1-2; D might be TRBD1 (5 bases). This CDR3 is built from 13 residues. V shed 3 bases and J shed 5 bases, with 13 bases lying between them. The V gene's germline CDR1 is DFQATT and CDR2 SNEGSKA (reference sequence).

This clonotype was recorded many times. The rearrangement uses TRBV19 and TRBJ2-5; maybe TRBD1 (5 bases). Germline CDR1 LNHDA, CDR2 SQIVND (reference sequence). CDR3 length: 13 residues. Trimming took 4 bases from V and 4 from J, leaving 10 bases between them. The chain's CDR3 is CASSNGRVETQYF. The DNA for the CDR3 is TGTGCCAGTAGTAATGGCAGGGTAGAGACCCAGTACTTC.

Regarding this clonotype: This is likely an artifact of a read error, given a far larger clone one base away. The chain carries TRBV7-8 and TRBJ2-7, with 10 bases fitting TRBD1. The CDR3 runs to 13 residues. With 4 bases clipped from V and 5 bases from J, the junction kept 2 bases outside the gene matches. Germline CDR1 is SGHVS and CDR2 is FQNEAQ. The CDR3 loop is CASSSGTGDEQYF. In DNA form, the CDR3 reads TGTGCCAGCAGCTCCGGGACAGGGGACGAGCAGTACTTC.

Only a few counts were recorded for this clonotype. The CDR3 DNA follows: TGTGCCAGCAGTTTCTGGTCGAACACCATATATTTT. It is translated as CASSFWSNTIYF. The chain is built from TRBV12-3 or TRBV12-4 and TRBJ1-3; D call uncertain. The CDR3 loop spans 12 amino acids. Trimming took off 3 bases at V and 7 bases at J, with 7 bases between the two ends.

This clonotype was found a few times. This could be a read error, since a much larger clone is one nucleotide away. The missing conserved phenylalanine or tryptophan at the end of this CDR3 makes a read error likely. CDR3 amino acids: CASSVASTWNTEAFS. The CDR3 DNA reads TGTGCCAGCAGCGTAGCTTCTACATGGAACACTGAAGCTTTCTCT. J is TRBJ1-1 and V is TRBV9; D gene unclear. V lost 0 bases and J 1 base, leaving 10 bases between the germline ends. From germline, CDR1 is SGDLS and CDR2 YYNGEE. CDR3 length: 15 residues.

The V gene is TRBV7-9, the J gene TRBJ2-6; D may be TRBD2 (7 bases). Trimming pared 5 bases from V and 4 bases from J, leaving 12 bases between. CDR1 is SEHNR and CDR2 is FQNEAQ in the germline V gene (reference sequence). The CDR3 has 15 residues. Here the CDR3 reads CASSRGAQGANVLTF. In nucleotides, the CDR3 is TGTGCCAGCAGCCGGGGGGCGCAAGGGGCCAACGTCCTGACTTTC.

Concerning this clonotype: This sequence is one base from a far larger clone and is likely a read error. The V call is TRBV12-3 or TRBV12-4, the J call TRBJ1-2; a possible D gene is TRBD1 (5 bases). The CDR3 runs 13 residues. The CDR3 sequence is CANSPRQNYGYTF. The CDR3 DNA reads TGTGCCAACAGTCCCCGACAGAACTATGGCTACACCTTC.

This clonotype was seen ten or more times. The rearrangement links TRBV24-1 to TRBJ2-3; 7 bases line up with TRBD1. The CDR3 extends over 12 amino acids. Trimming at V came to 5 bases and at J to 10 bases, leaving 5 bases not matched to a gene. Germline values: CDR1 KGHDR, CDR2 SFDVKD. CDR3 amino acids: CATSADGQAQYF. For the CDR3, the DNA is TGTGCCACCAGTGCCGACGGACAGGCGCAGTATTTT.